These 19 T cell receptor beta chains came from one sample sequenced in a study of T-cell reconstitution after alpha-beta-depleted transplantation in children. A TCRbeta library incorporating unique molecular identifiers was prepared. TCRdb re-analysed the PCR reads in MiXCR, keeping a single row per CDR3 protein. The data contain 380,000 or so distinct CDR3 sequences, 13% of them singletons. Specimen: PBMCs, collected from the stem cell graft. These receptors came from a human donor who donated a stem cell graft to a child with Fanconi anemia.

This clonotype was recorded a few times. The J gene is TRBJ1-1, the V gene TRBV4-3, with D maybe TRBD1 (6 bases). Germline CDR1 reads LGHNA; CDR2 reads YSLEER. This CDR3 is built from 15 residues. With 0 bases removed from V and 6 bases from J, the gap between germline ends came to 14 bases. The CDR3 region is CASSQDRSGAPEAFF. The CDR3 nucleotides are TGCGCCAGCAGCCAAGATCGGTCAGGGGCGCCTGAAGCTTTCTTT.

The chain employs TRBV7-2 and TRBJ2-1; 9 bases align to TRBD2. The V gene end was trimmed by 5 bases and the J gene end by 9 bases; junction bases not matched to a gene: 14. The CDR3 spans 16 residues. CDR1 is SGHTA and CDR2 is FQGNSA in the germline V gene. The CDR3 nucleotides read TGTGCCAGCAGCCCGTGGTTGGCGGGGGGGCTTAGTGAGCAGTTCTTC. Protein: CASSPWLAGGLSEQFF.

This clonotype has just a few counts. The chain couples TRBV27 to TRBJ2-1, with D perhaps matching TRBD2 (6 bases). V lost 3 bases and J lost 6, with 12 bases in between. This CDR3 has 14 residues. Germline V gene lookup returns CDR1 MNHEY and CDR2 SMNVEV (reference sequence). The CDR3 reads CASSFGGASNEQFF. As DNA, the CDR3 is TGTGCCAGCAGTTTCGGAGGGGCTAGCAATGAGCAGTTCTTC.

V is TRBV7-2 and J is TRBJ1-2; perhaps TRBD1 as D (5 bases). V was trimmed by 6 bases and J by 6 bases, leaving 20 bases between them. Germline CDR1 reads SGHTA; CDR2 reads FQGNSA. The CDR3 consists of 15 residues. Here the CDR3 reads CASSQTFRDLDGYTF. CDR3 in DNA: TGTGCCAGCAGTCAAACATTTAGGGACTTGGATGGCTACACCTTC.

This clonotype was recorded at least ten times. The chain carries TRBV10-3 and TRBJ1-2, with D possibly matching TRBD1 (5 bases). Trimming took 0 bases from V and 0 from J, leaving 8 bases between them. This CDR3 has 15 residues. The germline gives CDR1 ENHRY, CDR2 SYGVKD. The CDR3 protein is CAISESGQSNYGYTF. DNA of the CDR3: TGTGCCATCAGTGAGTCGGGGCAGTCTAACTATGGCTACACCTTC.

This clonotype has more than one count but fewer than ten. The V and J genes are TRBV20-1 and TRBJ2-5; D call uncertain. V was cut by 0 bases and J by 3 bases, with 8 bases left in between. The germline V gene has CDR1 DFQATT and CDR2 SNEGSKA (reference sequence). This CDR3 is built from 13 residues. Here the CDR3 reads CSARDMAKETQYF. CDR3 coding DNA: TGCAGTGCTAGAGATATGGCGAAAGAGACCCAGTACTTC.

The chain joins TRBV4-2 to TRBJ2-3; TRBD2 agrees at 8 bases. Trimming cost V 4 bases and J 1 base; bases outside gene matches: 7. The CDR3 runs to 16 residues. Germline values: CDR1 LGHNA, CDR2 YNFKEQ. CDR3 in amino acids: CASSRKTSARTDTQYF. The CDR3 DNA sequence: TGTGCCAGCAGCCGCAAGACTAGCGCCCGCACAGATACGCAGTATTTT.

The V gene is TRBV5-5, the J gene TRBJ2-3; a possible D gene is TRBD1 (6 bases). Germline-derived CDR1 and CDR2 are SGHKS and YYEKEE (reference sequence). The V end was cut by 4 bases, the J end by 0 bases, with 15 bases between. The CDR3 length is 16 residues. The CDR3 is CASSKTGTPSTDTQYF. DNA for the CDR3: TGTGCCAGCAGCAAAACCGGGACACCAAGCACAGATACGCAGTATTTT.

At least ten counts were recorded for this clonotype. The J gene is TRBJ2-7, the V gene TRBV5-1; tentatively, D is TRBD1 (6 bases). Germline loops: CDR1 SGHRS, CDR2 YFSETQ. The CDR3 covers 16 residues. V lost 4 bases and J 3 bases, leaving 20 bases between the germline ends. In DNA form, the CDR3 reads TGCGCCAGCAGCCTTCAAGGGGGTACAGCTAACTACGAGCAGTACTTC. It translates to CASSLQGGTANYEQYF.

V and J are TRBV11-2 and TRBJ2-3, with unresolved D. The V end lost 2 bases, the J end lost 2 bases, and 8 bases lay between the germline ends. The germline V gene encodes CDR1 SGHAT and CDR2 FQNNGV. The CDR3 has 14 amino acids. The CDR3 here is CASSLLGNTDTQYF. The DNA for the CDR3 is TGTGCCAGCAGCTTATTGGGAAACACAGATACGCAGTATTTT. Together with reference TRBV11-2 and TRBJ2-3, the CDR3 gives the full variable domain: EAGVAQSPRYKIIEKRQSVAFWCNPISGHATLYWYQQILGQGPKLLIQFQNNGVVDDSQLPKDRFSAERLKGVDSTLKIQPAKLEDSAVYLCASSLLGNTDTQYFGPGTRLTVL.

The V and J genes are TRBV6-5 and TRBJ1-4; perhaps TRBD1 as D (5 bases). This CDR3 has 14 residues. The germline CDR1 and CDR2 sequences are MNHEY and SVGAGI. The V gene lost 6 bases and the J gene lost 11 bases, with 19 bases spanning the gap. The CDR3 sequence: CASRHGQGIEKLFF. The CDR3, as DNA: TGTGCCAGCAGACACGGGCAGGGTATAGAGAAACTGTTTTTT.

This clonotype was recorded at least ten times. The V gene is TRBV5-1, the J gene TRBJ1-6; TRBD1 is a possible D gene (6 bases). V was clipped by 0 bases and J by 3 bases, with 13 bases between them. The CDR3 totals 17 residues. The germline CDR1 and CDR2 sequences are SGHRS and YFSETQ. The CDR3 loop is CASSLERPGHYNSPLHF. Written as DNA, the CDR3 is TGCGCCAGCAGCTTGGAGCGGCCGGGACACTATAATTCACCCCTCCACTTT.

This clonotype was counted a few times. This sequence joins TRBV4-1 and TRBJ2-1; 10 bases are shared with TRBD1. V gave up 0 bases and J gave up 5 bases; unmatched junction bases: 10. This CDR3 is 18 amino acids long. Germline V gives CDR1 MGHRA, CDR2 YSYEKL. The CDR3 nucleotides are TGCGCCAGCAGCCAAGATTCCTTGGGACAGGGGCGCAACAATGAGCAGTTCTTC. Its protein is CASSQDSLGQGRNNEQFF.

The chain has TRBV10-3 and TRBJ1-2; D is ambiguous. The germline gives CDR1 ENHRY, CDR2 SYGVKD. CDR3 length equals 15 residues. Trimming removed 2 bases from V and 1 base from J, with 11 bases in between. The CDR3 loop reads CAISEGGSGNYGYTF. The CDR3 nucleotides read TGTGCCATCAGTGAGGGAGGCTCCGGTAACTATGGCTACACCTTC.

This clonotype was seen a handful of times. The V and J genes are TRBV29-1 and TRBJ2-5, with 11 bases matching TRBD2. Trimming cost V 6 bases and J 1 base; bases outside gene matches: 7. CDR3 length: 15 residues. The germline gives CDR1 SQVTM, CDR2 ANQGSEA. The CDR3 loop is CSVLRLAGPQETQYF. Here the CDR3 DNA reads TGCAGCGTCCTTCGACTAGCGGGGCCCCAAGAGACCCAGTACTTC.

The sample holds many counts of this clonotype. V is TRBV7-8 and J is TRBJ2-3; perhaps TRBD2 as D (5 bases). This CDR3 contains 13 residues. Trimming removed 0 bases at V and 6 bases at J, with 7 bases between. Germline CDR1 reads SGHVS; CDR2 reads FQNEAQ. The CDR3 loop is CASSLAGVDTQYF. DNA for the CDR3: TGTGCCAGCAGCTTAGCCGGGGTCGATACGCAGTATTTT.

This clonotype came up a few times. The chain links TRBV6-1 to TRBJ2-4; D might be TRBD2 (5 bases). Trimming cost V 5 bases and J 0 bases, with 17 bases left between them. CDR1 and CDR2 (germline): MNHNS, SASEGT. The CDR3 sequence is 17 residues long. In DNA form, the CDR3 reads TGTGCCAGCAGTCCCCGTCGGGGTCGGGAAGCCAAAAACATTCAGTACTTC. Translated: CASSPRRGREAKNIQYF.

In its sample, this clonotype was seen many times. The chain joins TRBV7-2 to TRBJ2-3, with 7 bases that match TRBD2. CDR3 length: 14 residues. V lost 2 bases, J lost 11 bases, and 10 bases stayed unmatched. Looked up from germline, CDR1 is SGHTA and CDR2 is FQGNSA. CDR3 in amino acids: CASSLPRGVHEQYF. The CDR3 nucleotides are TGTGCCAGCAGCTTACCCCGGGGGGTCCACGAGCAGTATTTT.

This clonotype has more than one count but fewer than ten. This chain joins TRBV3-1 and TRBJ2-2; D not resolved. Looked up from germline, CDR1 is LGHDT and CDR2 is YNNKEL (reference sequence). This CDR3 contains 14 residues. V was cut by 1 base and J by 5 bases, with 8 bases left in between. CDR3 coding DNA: TGTGCCAGCAGCCAAGCGGTAGTGACCGGGGAGCTGTTTTTT. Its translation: CASSQAVVTGELFF.